The sequence of this T cell receptor (beta chain) was determined in a study of blood T cells in healthy people across ages. Samples each had at least 5.5 micrograms of total RNA extracted. Next came a second PCR, run for about 7 to 12 cycles, which used a sample-barcoded 5' primer along with a J-beta primer mix. TCRdb called the 5' RACE reads again in MiXCR, with one record for every CDR3 protein. The data hold approximately 800,000 distinct CDR3 sequences, with about 47% observed a single time. Trimming cost V 2 bases and J 5 bases, with 18 bases left between them. This CDR3 region has 16 residues. Germline V lookup: CDR1 SEHNR, CDR2 FQNEAQ (reference sequence). As for this clonotype: A much larger clone is a single base away; this may be a read error.

The sequence came from a man of 80 years or more in good health. The chain employs TRBV7-9 and TRBJ1-2; D possibly corresponds to TRBD1 (6 bases). Material for sequencing was blood. The CDR3 DNA reads TGTGCCAGCAGCTTACGTTGTGGACAGCACGAATATGGCTACACCTTC. As protein: CASSLRCGQHEYGYTF.